Below, one TCR beta chain is given with its context. This CDR3 comprises 14 residues. Germline CDR1 reads SGHKS; CDR2 reads YYEKEE (reference sequence). Trimming left V 4 bases short and J 0 bases short, with 11 bases between. Individuals drawn from 24 US areas were about 18 to 90 years old. The method was immunoSEQ multiplex PCR; TCRdb's version includes in-frame clones alone and lacks a portion of them. Seen here are more than 200,000 clones, about nine tenths observed once, and the top ten hold over 1.5%. The sample is drawn from a study of blood T cell repertoires in COVID-19. The receptor was isolated from a man aged 35-49 years who had recovered from COVID-19. This rearrangement joins TRBV5-5 to TRBJ2-7; D is undetermined. Sequencing used PBMCs or T cells enriched from blood (not recorded which). DNA of the CDR3: TGTGCCAGCAGCCCTCAGTCGCACTCCTACGAGCAGTACTTC. Protein: CASSPQSHSYEQYF.